Included here is one T cell receptor beta chain sequence, with context. Within Nashville, Tennessee resided all donors, each a Caucasian adult. Genomic DNA from unsorted samples was obtained from about 88 million PBMCs (per sample). Only in-frame clones appear in the TCRdb table, and some are missing; sequencing was by immunoSEQ multiplex PCR. The data show 450,000 to 500,000 clones, 76% seen once. Germline V gene lookup returns CDR1 MGHRA and CDR2 YSYEKL. The CDR3 is 16 residues long. With 0 bases removed from V and 0 bases from J, the gap between germline ends came to 11 bases. These data are taken from a study of shared clonotypes between healthy human individuals.

This chain links TRBV4-1 with TRBJ2-5; D not certain. Input material: PBMCs. This clonotype was sampled from a woman between 35 and 50 years old in good health. Some clones in this sample may be carry-over from other donors' samples. The CDR3 coding sequence is TGCGCCAGCAGCCAAGAAGTTCCGCGGAACCAAGAGACCCAGTACTTC. Protein sequence: CASSQEVPRNQETQYF.